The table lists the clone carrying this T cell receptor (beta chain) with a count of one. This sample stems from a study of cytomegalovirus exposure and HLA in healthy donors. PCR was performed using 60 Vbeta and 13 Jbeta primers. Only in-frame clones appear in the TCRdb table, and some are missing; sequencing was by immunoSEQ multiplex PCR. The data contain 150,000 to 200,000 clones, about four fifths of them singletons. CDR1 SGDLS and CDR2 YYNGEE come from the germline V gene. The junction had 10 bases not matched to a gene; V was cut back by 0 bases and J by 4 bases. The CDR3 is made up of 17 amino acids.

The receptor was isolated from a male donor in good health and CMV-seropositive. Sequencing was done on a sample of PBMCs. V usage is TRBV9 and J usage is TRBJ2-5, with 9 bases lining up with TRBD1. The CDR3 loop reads CASSVGRRDRVGETQYF. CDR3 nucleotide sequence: TGTGCCAGCAGCGTAGGAAGAAGGGACAGGGTGGGAGAGACCCAGTACTTC.